The 24 T cell receptor beta chains below come from one sample, sequenced in a study of blood T cell repertoires in COVID-19. Method: immunoSEQ multiplex PCR; TCRdb's copy keeps in-frame clones and lacks some. This table has approximately 300,000 clones, more than 75% appearing once. Material: peripheral blood. These receptors were obtained from a woman aged 45-65 years with acute or convalescent COVID-19.

The chain has TRBV7-3 and TRBJ2-3; D remains ambiguous. Germline CDR1 and CDR2: SGHTA and FQGTGA. This CDR3 contains 14 residues. V was trimmed by 5 bases and J by 4 bases, leaving 13 bases between them. The CDR3 here is CASSPSFGADTQYF. The CDR3 DNA is TGTGCCAGCAGCCCGTCTTTCGGAGCAGATACGCAGTATTTT.

The J gene is TRBJ2-7, the V gene TRBV5-1; D remains unclear. Deletions cut 6 bases from V and 6 bases from J, with 19 bases between. This CDR3 is 14 amino acids long. Germline values: CDR1 SGHRS, CDR2 YFSETQ. CDR3 coding DNA: TGCGCCAGCAAAGTATTCGCGGAATCCGGCGAGCAGTACTTC. It specifies CASKVFAESGEQYF. Full variable domain (outside the CDR3, taken from reference TRBV5-1 and TRBJ2-7): KAGVTQTPRYLIKTRGQQVTLSCSPISGHRSVSWYQQTPGQGLQFLFEYFSETQRNKGNFPGRFSGRQFSNSRSEMNVSTLELGDSALYLCASKVFAESGEQYFGPGTRLTVT.

V is TRBV2 and J is TRBJ2-5, with 8 bases that match TRBD2. The CDR3 has 12 amino acids. From germline, CDR1 is SNHLY and CDR2 FYNNEI. CDR3 sequence (DNA): TGTGCGAGCGGGAGCCTTCAAGAGACCCAGTACTTC. Amino acid sequence: CASGSLQETQYF.

This clone was seen a single time. This chain uses TRBV4-1 with TRBJ2-1, with D perhaps matching TRBD1 (6 bases). There are 14 residues in the CDR3. Trimming left V 3 bases short and J 9 bases short, with 15 bases between. CDR1 and CDR2 (germline): MGHRA, YSYEKL. The DNA of the CDR3 is TGCGCCAGCAGCCACCAGACAGGCCTGGGTGAGCAGTTCTTC. It is translated as CASSHQTGLGEQFF.

The V call is TRBV9, the J call TRBJ2-1, with 9 bases aligning to TRBD2. In germline, CDR1 is SGDLS, CDR2 YYNGEE. The V segment lost 8 bases and the J segment 3 bases; nucleotides outside the gene matches: 6. The CDR3 contains 14 residues. In nucleotides, the CDR3 is TGTGCCAGTACAGCTAGCGGGAACTACAATGAGCAGTTCTTC. Translated, it gives CASTASGNYNEQFF.

CDR3 coding DNA: TGCGCCAGCAGCTCGGGACAGCGGGGGGGCACCGGGGAGCTGTTTTTT. Translating gives CASSSGQRGGTGELFF. The chain carries TRBV5-1 and TRBJ2-2; TRBD2 agrees at 10 bases. Germline V gene data show CDR1 as SGHRS and CDR2 as YFSETQ. V gave up 3 bases and J gave up 4 bases; unmatched junction bases: 6. The CDR3 covers 16 residues.

This clone was seen a handful of times. This sequence joins TRBV19 and TRBJ1-4, with a weak D call TRBD1 (5 bases). The V end lost 2 bases, the J end lost 3 bases, and 7 bases lay between the germline ends. Germline assignment: CDR1 LNHDA and CDR2 SQIVND (reference sequence). CDR3 size: 14 residues. The CDR3 DNA reads as TGTGCCAGTAGTATACGGGGGGCTAATGAAAAACTGTTTTTT. It translates to CASSIRGANEKLFF. Filled out from reference TRBV19 and TRBJ1-4, the complete variable domain reads DGGITQSPKYLFRKEGQNVTLSCEQNLNHDAMYWYRQDPGQGLRLIYYSQIVNDFQKGDIAEGYSVSREKKESFPLTVTSAQKNPTAFYLCASSIRGANEKLFFGSGTQLSVL.

Here the CDR3 reads CAISDPRNGRGETQYF. The CDR3 DNA sequence: TGTGCCATCAGTGACCCCAGGAACGGCCGAGGGGAGACCCAGTACTTC. The chain joins TRBV10-3 to TRBJ2-5; D might be TRBD2 (5 bases). The CDR3 has 16 residues. V lost 3 bases and J lost 5, with 19 bases in between. Germline loops: CDR1 ENHRY, CDR2 SYGVKD.

The V gene is TRBV6-5, the J gene TRBJ1-6, with TRBD1 identical over 9 bases. The CDR3 runs 14 residues. Per the germline V gene, CDR1 is MNHEY and CDR2 is SVGAGI. V lost 6 bases, J lost 10 bases, and 7 bases stayed unmatched. The CDR3 loop is CASRTGQGSSPLHF. The CDR3 nucleotides read TGTGCCAGCAGGACGGGACAGGGTAGCTCACCCCTCCACTTT.

This sequence joins TRBV7-9 and TRBJ1-2, with D possibly being TRBD1 (5 bases). The germline V and J ends were trimmed by 2 bases and 0 bases, with 10 bases remaining between them. This CDR3 spans 15 amino acids. Germline CDR1 is SEHNR and CDR2 is FQNEAQ (reference sequence). CDR3 region: CASSLTTATNYGYTF. CDR3 bases: TGTGCCAGCAGCTTAACGACAGCCACTAACTATGGCTACACCTTC.

The chain combines TRBV6-2 or TRBV6-3 with TRBJ1-1; D gene ambiguous. Germline CDR1 reads MNHEY; CDR2 reads SVGEGT. Trimming pared 1 base from V and 5 bases from J, leaving 11 bases between. This CDR3 is built from 14 residues. The CDR3 DNA sequence: TGTGCCAGCAGTTACTATCCAGGCGGGACTGAAGCTTTCTTT. It encodes CASSYYPGGTEAFF.

V is TRBV10-3 and J is TRBJ1-2; a possible D gene is TRBD1 (5 bases). Trimming removed 2 bases at V and 4 bases at J, with 11 bases between. This CDR3 is 14 amino acids long. CDR1 and CDR2 from the germline V gene are ENHRY and SYGVKD. CDR3 nucleotides: TGTGCCATCAGTGAGAAGGCAGGGCTCTATGGCTACACCTTC. This encodes CAISEKAGLYGYTF.

The V call is TRBV27, the J call TRBJ1-1, with 7 bases aligning to TRBD1. CDR3 size: 14 residues. CDR1 is MNHEY and CDR2 is SMNVEV in the germline V gene (reference sequence). V shed 4 bases and J 3 bases; nucleotides not matched to a gene: 5. The CDR3 reads CASSSDRQYTEAFF. DNA for the CDR3: TGTGCCAGCAGTTCGGACAGGCAGTACACTGAAGCTTTCTTT.

The rearrangement links TRBV27 to TRBJ1-1; D may be TRBD1 (6 bases). V was clipped by 7 bases and J by 2 bases, with 11 bases between them. Germline V gene sequence: CDR1 MNHEY, CDR2 SMNVEV (reference sequence). CDR3 length: 13 amino acids. The CDR3 spells CASTKQGNTEAFF. In DNA form, the CDR3 reads TGTGCCAGCACTAAACAGGGTAACACTGAAGCTTTCTTT.

The chain couples TRBV4-2 to TRBJ2-1; TRBD2 might be the D (6 bases). The CDR3 has 15 residues. Germline V lookup: CDR1 LGHNA, CDR2 YNFKEQ. V shed 4 bases and J shed 12 bases, with 22 bases lying between them. CDR3 residues: CASSPTRASEAGQFF. The DNA of the CDR3 is TGTGCCAGCAGCCCAACTAGGGCTAGCGAAGCGGGGCAGTTCTTC.

Only a few counts were recorded for this clone. The chain couples TRBV5-1 to TRBJ1-2; D remains ambiguous. Per germline, CDR1 SGHRS and CDR2 YFSETQ. V shed 0 bases and J shed 8 bases, with 8 bases lying between them. The CDR3 has 12 amino acids. CDR3: CASSLDSWGYTF. CDR3 nucleotide sequence: TGCGCCAGCAGCTTGGACAGCTGGGGCTACACCTTC.

The chain links TRBV7-2 to TRBJ2-7; the match to TRBD2 covers 9 bases. After removal of 5 bases from V and 5 bases from J, the junction contained 7 bases not matched to a gene. The CDR3 has 14 residues. Germline-derived CDR1 and CDR2 are SGHTA and FQGNSA. The CDR3 coding sequence is TGTGCCAGCAGCACCCAAGCGGGAGGAGACGAGCAGTACTTC. Its translation: CASSTQAGGDEQYF.

This chain uses TRBV4-2 with TRBJ1-5, with TRBD1 matching over 10 bases. The CDR3 is 14 amino acids. Germline V gene lookup returns CDR1 LGHNA and CDR2 YNFKEQ. Trimming removed 6 bases from V and 7 bases from J; junction bases left unmatched: 6. This CDR3 reads CASRGQGLEQPQHF. CDR3 in DNA: TGTGCCAGCAGGGGACAGGGGTTAGAGCAGCCCCAGCATTTT.

This clone was detected only once. V gene TRBV28 combines with J gene TRBJ1-5, with 9 bases identical to TRBD1. J gave up 4 bases and V 1 base, and 2 bases lay outside the gene matches. The germline V gene encodes CDR1 MDHEN and CDR2 SYDVKM. There are 15 residues in the CDR3. The CDR3 DNA sequence: TGTGCCAGCAGTTTATTGGACAGGGGTAATCAGCCCCAGCATTTT. This gives the protein CASSLLDRGNQPQHF.

This clone occurred once. The chain links TRBV7-9 to TRBJ2-7, with D perhaps matching TRBD2 (6 bases). CDR1 SEHNR and CDR2 FQNEAQ come from the germline V gene (reference sequence). The V end was cut by 1 base, the J end by 4 bases, with 11 bases between. This CDR3 is built from 14 residues. DNA of the CDR3: TGTGCCAGCAGCTTAGTCGGAGGGCGATACGAGCAGTACTTC. It encodes CASSLVGGRYEQYF.

The V gene is TRBV7-2, the J gene TRBJ1-2, with D hard to call. This CDR3 has 12 residues. V lost 3 bases and J lost 1, with 3 bases in between. The germline gives CDR1 SGHTA, CDR2 FQGNSA. The CDR3 reads CASSFFNYGYTF. For the CDR3, the DNA is TGTGCCAGCAGCTTCTTTAACTATGGCTACACCTTC.

The chain combines TRBV5-1 with TRBJ2-2, with D maybe TRBD2 (5 bases). Trimming took off 4 bases at V and 7 bases at J, with 8 bases between the two ends. Germline V gene lookup returns CDR1 SGHRS and CDR2 YFSETQ. CDR3 size: 12 residues. This CDR3 reads CASSKGVGELFF. In DNA form, the CDR3 reads TGCGCCAGCAGCAAGGGAGTCGGGGAGCTGTTTTTT.

V gene TRBV29-1 combines with J gene TRBJ2-7; perhaps TRBD1 as D (6 bases). The CDR3 runs to 13 residues. V was cut by 4 bases and J by 5 bases, with 15 bases left in between. CDR1 is SQVTM, CDR2 ANQGSEA, per germline. The DNA for the CDR3 is TGCAGCGTTGGGCAGGGGCTTCGCGACGAGCAGTACTTC. This encodes CSVGQGLRDEQYF.

This clone has a single count. The rearrangement links TRBV27 to TRBJ1-1; no reliable D call. Trimming stripped 3 bases from V and 4 bases from J, with 9 bases between. The CDR3 length is 13 residues. Germline CDR1 and CDR2: MNHEY and SMNVEV (reference sequence). In nucleotides, the CDR3 is TGTGCCAGCAGTTTCTTCGCGGGCACTGAAGCTTTCTTT. This gives the protein CASSFFAGTEAFF.